The 17 T cell receptor beta chains listed next were all sequenced from one sample in a study of T cell responses to AZD1222 COVID-19 vaccine. Assay used: immunoSEQ multiplex PCR; TCRdb lists only in-frame clones, some missing. The sample has 55,000 to 65,000 clones, 85% seen once; the top ten hold approximately 18%. The starting material was peripheral blood, obtained on day 0 of AZD1222 vaccination. Source of these receptors: an adult in good health.

V is TRBV18 and J is TRBJ2-4; D gene uncertain. Looked up from germline, CDR1 is KGHSH and CDR2 is LQKENI. The V gene lost 0 bases and the J gene lost 0 bases, with 15 bases spanning the gap. This CDR3 region has 18 residues. The CDR3 reads CASSPPVEQNLAKNIQYF. In DNA, the CDR3 is TGTGCCAGCTCACCACCGGTAGAACAGAACCTAGCCAAAAACATTCAGTACTTC.

The rearrangement uses TRBV7-3 and TRBJ1-1; the D is unclear. This CDR3 contains 13 residues. In germline, CDR1 is SGHTA, CDR2 FQGTGA. The V gene lost 4 bases and the J gene lost 5 bases, with 11 bases spanning the gap. CDR3 protein: CASSSQSHTEAFF. The CDR3 nucleotides read TGTGCCAGCAGCTCCCAGTCCCATACTGAAGCTTTCTTT.

This sequence joins TRBV6-5 and TRBJ1-1; no definite D call. The CDR3 loop spans 16 amino acids. Germline CDR1 is MNHEY and CDR2 is SVGAGI. The V gene lost 3 bases and the J gene lost 0 bases, with 14 bases spanning the gap. As DNA, the CDR3 is TGTGCCAGCAGTTATTTAGACACCGTAATGAACACTGAAGCTTTCTTT. Translating it yields CASSYLDTVMNTEAFF.

V is TRBV9 and J is TRBJ2-3; 10 nucleotides match TRBD2. The V gene end was trimmed by 0 bases and the J gene end by 9 bases; junction bases not matched to a gene: 7. CDR3 length: 15 amino acids. Germline V gene sequence: CDR1 SGDLS, CDR2 YYNGEE. CDR3 sequence: CASSVETLAGVTQYF. The CDR3 DNA is TGTGCCAGCAGCGTAGAAACGCTAGCGGGGGTAACGCAGTATTTT.

The CDR3 region is CASSLVGVAQPQHF. The CDR3, as DNA: TGTGCCAGCAGCTTGGTCGGGGTTGCCCAGCCCCAGCATTTT. The chain employs TRBV5-5 and TRBJ1-5; D unresolved. The V gene's germline CDR1 is SGHKS and CDR2 YYEKEE (reference sequence). The length of the CDR3 is 14 residues. Trimming cost V 0 bases and J 7 bases, with 11 bases left between them. Together with reference TRBV5-5 and TRBJ1-5, the CDR3 gives the full variable domain: DAGVTQSPTHLIKTRGQQVTLRCSPISGHKSVSWYQQVLGQGPQFIFQYYEKEERGRGNFPDRFSARQFPNYSSELNVNALLLGDSALYLCASSLVGVAQPQHFGDGTRLSIL.

The chain combines TRBV27 with TRBJ1-4, with 7 bases aligning to TRBD1. The V gene end was trimmed by 8 bases and the J gene end by 4 bases; junction bases not matched to a gene: 7. CDR3 length: 14 amino acids. CDR1 and CDR2 (germline): MNHEY, SMNVEV (reference sequence). CDR3: CASCNRGGNEKLFF. CDR3 bases: TGTGCCAGCTGCAACAGGGGAGGTAATGAAAAACTGTTTTTT.

The V gene is TRBV6-1, the J gene TRBJ2-7; D is tentatively TRBD1 or TRBD2 (5 bases each). Germline CDR1 reads MNHNS; CDR2 reads SASEGT. This CDR3 is 15 amino acids long. V lost 6 bases, J lost 6 bases, and 21 bases lay in between. CDR3 in amino acids: CASSARGQGGSEQYF. The CDR3 DNA reads TGTGCCAGCAGCGCCCGAGGGCAGGGTGGGAGCGAGCAGTACTTC.

This clone came up a few times. The V gene is TRBV7-3, the J gene TRBJ1-5; no clear D. The V and J ends lost 1 base and 6 bases respectively, with 1 base between them. There are 11 residues in the CDR3. Germline V gene sequence: CDR1 SGHTA, CDR2 FQGTGA. The CDR3 here is CASSLSQPQHF. The CDR3 DNA is TGTGCCAGCAGCTTAAGTCAGCCCCAGCATTTT. Variable domain in full (rest from reference TRBV7-3 and TRBJ1-5): GAGVSQTPSNKVTEKGKYVELRCDPISGHTALYWYRQSLGQGPEFLIYFQGTGAADDSGLPNDRFFAVRPEGSVSTLKIQRTERGDSAVYLCASSLSQPQHFGDGTRLSIL.

This rearrangement joins TRBV27 to TRBJ1-6, with 7 bases identical to TRBD1. The CDR3 totals 18 residues. The trim removed 6 bases at V and 0 bases at J, leaving 11 bases unmatched. The germline CDR1 and CDR2 sequences are MNHEY and SMNVEV (reference sequence). As DNA, the CDR3 is TGTGCCAGCAGACAAAGACAGGGTGTCAGCTCCTATAATTCACCCCTCCACTTT. As protein: CASRQRQGVSSYNSPLHF.

This rearrangement joins TRBV19 to TRBJ1-5; D might be TRBD1 (6 bases). This CDR3 has 12 residues. Looked up from germline, CDR1 is LNHDA and CDR2 is SQIVND (reference sequence). V lost 8 bases, J lost 6 bases, and 11 bases lay in between. CDR3 bases: TGTGCCAGTCAACCCAGGGGTCAGCCCCAGCATTTT. Amino acids: CASQPRGQPQHF.

This sequence joins TRBV27 and TRBJ2-7, with D maybe TRBD1 (6 bases). The V gene lost 4 bases and the J gene lost 1 base, with 14 bases spanning the gap. The CDR3 has 15 amino acids. CDR1 is MNHEY and CDR2 is SMNVEV in the germline V gene (reference sequence). The CDR3 region has the DNA TGTGCCAGCAGTTCAGGGCAGGGGCTGTCCTACGAGCAGTACTTC. Its protein is CASSSGQGLSYEQYF.

The rearrangement joins TRBV11-3 to TRBJ2-2; D may correspond to TRBD1 or TRBD2 (7 bases each). This CDR3 is built from 14 residues. In germline, CDR1 is SGHNT, CDR2 YENEEA. V was pared by 5 bases and J by 5 bases, with 12 bases between. DNA of the CDR3: TGTGCCAGCAGCCTCAGGGGGGGTACCGGGGAGCTGTTTTTT. Translated, it gives CASSLRGGTGELFF.

This rearrangement joins TRBV2 to TRBJ1-1, with D unresolved. CDR1 and CDR2 (germline): SNHLY, FYNNEI. Deletions cut 5 bases from V and 10 bases from J, with 11 bases between. The CDR3 covers 11 residues. Here the CDR3 reads CASSPSRVAFF. Written as DNA, the CDR3 is TGTGCCAGCAGTCCTAGCCGCGTAGCTTTCTTT. The complete variable domain, with remaining parts taken from reference TRBV2 and TRBJ1-1, reads EPEVTQTPSHQVTQMGQEVILRCVPISNHLYFYWYRQILGQKVEFLVSFYNNEISEKSEIFDDQFSVERPDGSNFTLKIRSTKLEDSAMYFCASSPSRVAFFGQGTRLTVV.

A few counts support this clone. V and J are TRBV27 and TRBJ2-1; a weak D match, TRBD2 (6 bases). The CDR3 loop spans 16 amino acids. V lost 2 bases and J lost 4, with 15 bases in between. Germline assignment: CDR1 MNHEY and CDR2 SMNVEV (reference sequence). The DNA for the CDR3 is TGTGCCAGCAGTTTAGAGGCTAGGGCGGGGTACAATGAGCAGTTCTTC. Amino acid sequence: CASSLEARAGYNEQFF.

The chain recombines TRBV2 with TRBJ1-5; 10 bases are a match to TRBD1. The V segment lost 7 bases and the J segment 6 bases; nucleotides outside the gene matches: 9. Germline CDR1 reads SNHLY; CDR2 reads FYNNEI. The CDR3 contains 15 residues. CDR3 protein: CASIRDRGLSQPQHF. The CDR3 DNA reads TGTGCCAGCATTAGAGACAGGGGGCTTAGTCAGCCCCAGCATTTT.

This clone turned up a few times. J is TRBJ1-2 and V is TRBV18, with D possibly matching TRBD1 (5 bases). Trimming pared 2 bases from V and 2 bases from J, leaving 6 bases between. This CDR3 spans 13 amino acids. Germline CDR1 is KGHSH and CDR2 is LQKENI. In DNA form, the CDR3 reads TGTGCCAGCTCACCAGACAGAAACTATGGCTACACCTTC. Translating gives CASSPDRNYGYTF.

The chain recombines TRBV3-1 (or the pseudogene TRBV3-2) with TRBJ1-3; tentative D call: TRBD1 (5 bases). The CDR3 is made up of 18 amino acids. V was trimmed by 4 bases and J by 4 bases, leaving 23 bases between them. Germline values: CDR1 LGHDT, CDR2 YNNKEL (reference sequence). DNA for the CDR3: TGTGCCAGCAGCCCTCTAGGACTTAGGACAACTTTGGGAAACACCATATATTTT. It encodes CASSPLGLRTTLGNTIYF.